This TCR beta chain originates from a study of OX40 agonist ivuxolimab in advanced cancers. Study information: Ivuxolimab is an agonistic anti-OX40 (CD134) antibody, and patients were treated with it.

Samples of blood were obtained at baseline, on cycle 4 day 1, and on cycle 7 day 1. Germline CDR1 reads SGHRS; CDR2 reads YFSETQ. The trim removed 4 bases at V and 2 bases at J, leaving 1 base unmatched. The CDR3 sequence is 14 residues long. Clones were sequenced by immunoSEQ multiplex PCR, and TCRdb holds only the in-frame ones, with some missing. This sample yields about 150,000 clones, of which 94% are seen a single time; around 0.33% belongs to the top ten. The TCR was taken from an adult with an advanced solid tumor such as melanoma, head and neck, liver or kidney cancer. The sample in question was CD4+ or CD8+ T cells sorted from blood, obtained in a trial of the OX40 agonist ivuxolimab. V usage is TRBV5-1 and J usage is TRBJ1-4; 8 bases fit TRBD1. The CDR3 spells CASSRTGTNEKLFF. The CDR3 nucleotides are TGCGCCAGCAGCCGGACAGGGACTAATGAAAAACTGTTTTTT.